The 3 T cell receptor beta chains presented below share a single source sample, sequenced in a study of regulatory T cells in long-lasting Graves disease. Construction of the TCR beta libraries employed iRepertoire HTBI primers in conjunction with Arm-PCR of CDR3 regions. TCRdb fed the multiplex PCR reads into MiXCR, producing one record per CDR3 protein. This repertoire shows 320,000 or so distinct CDR3 sequences, 15% to 20% found once; its top ten account for more than 35%. Time point: newly diagnosed GD, antithyroid drugs for less than 3 months. Researchers made the TCR library from RNA that was extracted from PBMCs. Sequencing used peripheral blood mononuclear cells (PBMCs), obtained at new diagnosis, from a patient treated with antithyroid drugs. These receptors were taken from a female donor with Graves disease.

V gene TRBV9 combines with J gene TRBJ2-1; TRBD2 might be the D (6 bases). Germline loops: CDR1 SGDLS, CDR2 YYNGEE. Trimming shortened V by 3 bases and J by 9 bases, and 25 bases separated the two germline ends. The CDR3 loop spans 17 amino acids. The CDR3 DNA sequence: TGTGCCAGCAGCGCGTGGGTAGGGTCGCCTAGCGAGGGTGAGCAGTTCTTC. It encodes CASSAWVGSPSEGEQFF.

The CDR3 here is CASRPTGIHEETQYF. CDR3 coding DNA: TGTGCCAGCAGACCCACAGGGATACACGAAGAGACCCAGTACTTC. This sequence joins TRBV10-3 and TRBJ2-5; D might be TRBD1 (6 bases). CDR3 length equals 15 residues. Germline CDR1 ENHRY, CDR2 SYGVKD. Trimming stripped 10 bases from V and 3 bases from J, with 21 bases between.

At least ten counts were recorded for this clonotype. CDR3 amino acids: CASSQNGQFGYTF. CDR3 bases: TGCGCCAGCAGCCAAAACGGGCAGTTCGGCTACACCTTC. The chain employs TRBV4-1 and TRBJ1-2, with D unresolved. V shed 2 bases and J shed 8 bases, with 12 bases lying between them. The CDR3 totals 13 residues. Looked up from germline, CDR1 is MGHRA and CDR2 is YSYEKL.